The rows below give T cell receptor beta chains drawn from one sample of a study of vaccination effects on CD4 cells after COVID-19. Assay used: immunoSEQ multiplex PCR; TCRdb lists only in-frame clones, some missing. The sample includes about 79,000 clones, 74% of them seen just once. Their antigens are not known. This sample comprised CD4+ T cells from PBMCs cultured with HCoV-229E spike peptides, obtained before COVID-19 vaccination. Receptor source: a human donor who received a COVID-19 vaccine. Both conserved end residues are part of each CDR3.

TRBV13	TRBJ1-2	CASSRGQGTYGYTF
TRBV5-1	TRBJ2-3	CASRGSGGVFRTDTQYF
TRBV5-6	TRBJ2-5	CASSFRFGQETQYF
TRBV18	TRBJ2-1	CASSPSSDNEQFF
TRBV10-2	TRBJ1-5	CASSDGQGAGNQPQHF
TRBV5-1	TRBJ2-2	CASSRFVGAGTGELFF
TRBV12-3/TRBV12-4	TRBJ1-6	CASSFSTRPPLHF
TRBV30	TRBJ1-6	CAWSVEGYSSPLHF
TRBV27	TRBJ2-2	CASSFRDRGGFGELFF
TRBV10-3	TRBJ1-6	CAIRVQVNSPLHF
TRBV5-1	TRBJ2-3	CASSLRREFRTDTQYF
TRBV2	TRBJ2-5	CASSDSGLAGGWETQYF
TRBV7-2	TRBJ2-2	CASSLSAGAVTGELFF
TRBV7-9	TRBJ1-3	CASSLQRDTIYF
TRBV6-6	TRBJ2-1	CASSYASGGALQFF
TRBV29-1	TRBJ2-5	CSVVRGVETQYF
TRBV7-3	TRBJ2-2	CASSLKAGGGTGELFF
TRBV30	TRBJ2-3	CAWRGLARGNTQYF
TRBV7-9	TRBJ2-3	CASSITGGGGDTQYF
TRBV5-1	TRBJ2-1	CASIQGPPGNEQFF
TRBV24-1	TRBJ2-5	CATSDFRGPGETQYF
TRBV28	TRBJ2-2	CASTTGAGRVGELFF
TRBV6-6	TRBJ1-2	CASSGPLKGREGYTF
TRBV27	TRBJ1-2	CASSLGPTRGYTF
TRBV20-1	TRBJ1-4	CSASTGQGYNGGKLFF
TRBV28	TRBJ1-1	CASSFVGEAEAFF
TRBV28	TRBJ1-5	CASSPLGPVSQHF
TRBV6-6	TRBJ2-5	CASSYSFLGTQYF
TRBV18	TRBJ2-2	CASSPPRGNTGELFF
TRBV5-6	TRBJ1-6	CASSLVTGALMESPLHF
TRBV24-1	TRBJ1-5	CATSGTGPNQPQHF
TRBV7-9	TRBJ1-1	CASSFDGNTEAFF
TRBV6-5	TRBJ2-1	CASSYSRGGLYNEQFF
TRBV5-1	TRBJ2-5	CASSLGHAIQETQYF
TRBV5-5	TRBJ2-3	CASSLSGNTDTQYF
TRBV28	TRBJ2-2	CASKEGDVNTGELFF
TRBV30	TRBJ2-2	CAWRPRVDTGELFF
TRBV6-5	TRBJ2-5	CASRGIQGIQETQYF
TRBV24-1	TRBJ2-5	CATRGQGARETQYF
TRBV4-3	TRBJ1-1	CASSLDQGAASAFF
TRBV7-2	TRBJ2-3	CASSSPGTSGGAQYF
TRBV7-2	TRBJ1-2	CASSKDQGTYGYTF
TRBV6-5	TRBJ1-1	CASSSTGLGRTEAFF
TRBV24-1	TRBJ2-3	CATGGIIVDTQYF
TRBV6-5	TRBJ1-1	CASSPHVGGEAFF
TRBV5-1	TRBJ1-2	CASSLMGFGVGYGYTF
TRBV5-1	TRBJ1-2	CASSLGKQGDGYTF
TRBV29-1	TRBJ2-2	CSVEGGGLYGELFF
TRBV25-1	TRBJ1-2	CASSDRGAGYGYTF
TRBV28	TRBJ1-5	CASSSRQGRQPQHF
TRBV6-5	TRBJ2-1	CASSSGTVSYNEQFF
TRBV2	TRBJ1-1	CASSKPTGGNTEAFF
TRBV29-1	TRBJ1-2	CSVEFGGHGYTF
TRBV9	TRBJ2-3	CASSLRLAVDTQYF
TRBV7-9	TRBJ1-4	CASSTPNEKLFF
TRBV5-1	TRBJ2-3	CASSFAGGTDTQYF
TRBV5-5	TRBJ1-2	CASSLAPGTTYGYTF
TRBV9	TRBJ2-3	CASSVGLAGGIDTQYF
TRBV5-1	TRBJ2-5	CASYSGRGGEWTQYF